This entry lists 21 T cell receptor beta chains sequenced from one sample in a study of persistence of HIV-infected CD4 T cells. Lysates of CMV-infected fibroblasts at 9 to 10 ug/mL stimulated these cells. CD40L-negative CD69-negative CD45RO-high memory CD4+ T cells were sorted as populations depleted of antigen-responding cells. Their recognized antigens are unknown. Sequencing used immunoSEQ version 4 in survey mode. Data came from immunoSEQ multiplex PCR; TCRdb stores just in-frame clones and leaves some out. The table lists 46,000 or so clones, about 80% of them singletons. Sequenced here: CD4+ T cells sorted from PBMCs after approximately 19-hour stimulation, sampled from a patient who received antiretroviral therapy. These receptors were collected from an adult man with HIV who was CMV-seropositive.

This chain uses TRBV4-1 with TRBJ2-2; tentatively, D is TRBD2 (6 bases). V lost 0 bases and J 4 bases, leaving 18 bases between the germline ends. The CDR3 consists of 18 residues. Germline CDR1 is MGHRA and CDR2 is YSYEKL. The CDR3 DNA follows: TGCGCCAGCAGCCAAGAAGGAGGGGCGGGGAGCGTCACCGGGGAGCTGTTTTTT. This gives the protein CASSQEGGAGSVTGELFF.

The chain joins TRBV6-1 to TRBJ2-1; 9 bases align to TRBD2. The CDR3 sequence is 16 residues long. J gave up 5 bases and V 1 base, and 6 bases lay outside the gene matches. Per the germline V gene, CDR1 is MNHNS and CDR2 is SASEGT. Here the CDR3 reads CASSEVAGVIDNEQFF. CDR3 bases: TGTGCCAGCAGTGAAGTAGCGGGAGTAATAGACAATGAGCAGTTCTTC.

The chain links TRBV2 to TRBJ2-1; 7 positions match TRBD1. Trimming cost V 6 bases and J 4 bases; bases outside gene matches: 6. Germline CDR1 reads SNHLY; CDR2 reads FYNNEI. This CDR3 has 14 residues. The CDR3 is CASSRQGQYNEQFF. CDR3 nucleotide sequence: TGTGCCAGCAGCCGACAGGGCCAATACAATGAGCAGTTCTTC.

Details on this clone: The identical CDR3 is also encoded by other nucleotide sequences in the sample. The gene calls are TRBV18 and TRBJ2-7, with 8 nucleotides matching TRBD1. Trimming took 3 bases from V and 2 from J; bases not matched to a gene: 6. CDR3 length: 15 amino acids. Germline CDR1 reads KGHSH; CDR2 reads LQKENI. Written as DNA, the CDR3 is TGTGCCAGCTCACCCGGACAGGGCGAAACCTACGAGCAGTACTTC. It encodes CASSPGQGETYEQYF. The full variable domain, with the rest looked up from reference TRBV18 and TRBJ2-7, is NAGVMQNPRHLVRRRGQEARLRCSPMKGHSHVYWYRQLPEEGLKFMVYLQKENIIDESGMPKERFSAEFPKEGPSILRIQQVVRGDSAAYFCASSPGQGETYEQYFGPGTRLTVT.

This clone was counted once. The chain combines TRBV7-2 with TRBJ1-1, with D tentatively TRBD1 (5 bases). The germline V gene encodes CDR1 SGHTA and CDR2 FQGNSA. The CDR3 is made up of 15 amino acids. Trimming pared 0 bases from V and 5 bases from J, leaving 13 bases between. CDR3 DNA sequence: TGTGCCAGCAGCTTAGCGGAGGGGATAAGGACTGAAGCTTTCTTT. This codes for CASSLAEGIRTEAFF. The full variable domain, completed using reference TRBV7-2 and TRBJ1-1, is GAGVSQSPSNKVTEKGKDVELRCDPISGHTALYWYRQSLGQGLEFLIYFQGNSAPDKSGLPSDRFSAERTGGSVSTLTIQRTQQEDSAVYLCASSLAEGIRTEAFFGQGTRLTVV.

The chain uses TRBV5-5 and TRBJ1-2; D gene ambiguous. The germline gives CDR1 SGHKS, CDR2 YYEKEE (reference sequence). Trimming removed 4 bases at V and 2 bases at J, with 15 bases between. This CDR3 comprises 15 residues. This CDR3 reads CASSPKASVNYGYTF. The CDR3 bases are TGTGCCAGCAGCCCGAAGGCGTCCGTAAACTATGGCTACACCTTC.

The CDR3 nucleotides read TGCGCCAGCAGGAGGGACAGGGGCGGTAGCGAAAAACTGTTTTTT. The encoded protein is CASRRDRGGSEKLFF. V gene TRBV4-1 combines with J gene TRBJ1-4; 10 nucleotides match TRBD1. Per the germline V gene, CDR1 is MGHRA and CDR2 is YSYEKL. Unmatched junction bases numbered 9, after V lost 6 bases and J lost 8 bases. The CDR3 extends over 15 amino acids.

V and J are TRBV19 and TRBJ1-2; D is possibly TRBD1 (5 bases). Germline-derived CDR1 and CDR2 are LNHDA and SQIVND (reference sequence). This CDR3 has 15 residues. V was pared by 5 bases and J by 3 bases, with 16 bases between. Here the CDR3 reads CASSPLGQGYYGYTF. In nucleotides, the CDR3 is TGTGCCAGTAGTCCCCTCGGGCAGGGCTACTATGGCTACACCTTC.

The chain is built from TRBV10-3 and TRBJ1-2; possibly TRBD1 for D (5 bases). The CDR3 spans 13 residues. The ends were cut back, 10 bases at V and 4 bases at J, with 16 bases in the middle. The germline V gene has CDR1 ENHRY and CDR2 SYGVKD. CDR3: CATSMEGTYGYTF. CDR3 coding DNA: TGTGCCACATCTATGGAGGGGACCTATGGCTACACCTTC.

The chain combines TRBV19 with TRBJ1-2, with D hard to call. Germline values: CDR1 LNHDA, CDR2 SQIVND (reference sequence). Deletions cut 1 base from V and 4 bases from J, with 13 bases between. The CDR3 totals 15 residues. The CDR3 is CASSIGYRNFYGYTF. For the CDR3, the DNA is TGTGCCAGTAGTATAGGCTACAGAAACTTCTATGGCTACACCTTC.

This clone showed up just once. This chain links TRBV30 with TRBJ2-1; no reliable D call. V was pared by 2 bases and J by 6 bases, with 14 bases between. The CDR3 totals 14 residues. Per germline, CDR1 GTSNPN and CDR2 SVGIG (reference sequence). The DNA of the CDR3 is TGTGCCTGGAGTCCGCCGGGTATTCGCAATGAGCAGTTCTTC. Translating it yields CAWSPPGIRNEQFF.

This clone was counted once. The CDR3, as DNA: TGCGCCAGCAGCGGGACAGGGGGGAACACTGAAGCTTTCTTT. Its translation: CASSGTGGNTEAFF. The V and J genes are TRBV5-1 and TRBJ1-1, with 11 bases fitting TRBD1. This CDR3 spans 14 amino acids. Germline CDR1 reads SGHRS; CDR2 reads YFSETQ. Trimming removed 4 bases from V and 1 base from J; junction bases left unmatched: 0.

This clone was found many times. The rearrangement joins TRBV7-9 to TRBJ1-4; D is undetermined. Germline loops: CDR1 SEHNR, CDR2 FQNEAQ (reference sequence). Trimming removed 4 bases from V and 5 bases from J, with 11 bases in between. The CDR3 is 14 residues long. CDR3 amino acids: CASSSSGFNEKLFF. In nucleotides, the CDR3 is TGTGCCAGCAGCTCGTCGGGCTTCAATGAAAAACTGTTTTTT.

This clone was counted between two and nine times. The CDR3 spells CATSRDSRLTGELFF. CDR3 bases: TGTGCCACCAGCCGGGACAGTCGTCTGACCGGGGAGCTGTTTTTT. The chain carries TRBV15 and TRBJ2-2, with 7 positions matching TRBD1. CDR1 and CDR2 from the germline V gene are LNHNV and YYDKDF (reference sequence). CDR3 size: 15 residues. After removal of 5 bases from V and 5 bases from J, the junction contained 8 bases not matched to a gene.

This chain uses TRBV19 with TRBJ1-5, with D hard to call. CDR3 length: 18 residues. Trimming took 6 bases from V and 2 from J, leaving 23 bases between them. CDR1 is LNHDA, CDR2 SQIVND, per germline (reference sequence). The CDR3 sequence: CASRPFNRAGYGNQPQHF. The CDR3 nucleotides are TGTGCCAGTAGGCCATTCAATAGGGCGGGGTATGGCAATCAGCCCCAGCATTTT.

A single count supports this clone. The V gene is TRBV7-2, the J gene TRBJ1-6; D unclear. V was shortened by 5 bases and J by 0 bases, with 11 bases between the two germline ends. This CDR3 spans 16 amino acids. Germline V gene lookup returns CDR1 SGHTA and CDR2 FQGNSA. The DNA for the CDR3 is TGTGCCAGCAGCCTTACAGCTAGCTCCTATAATTCACCCCTCCACTTT. Protein sequence: CASSLTASSYNSPLHF.

Written as DNA, the CDR3 is TGCAGCGTTACCCGACAGGGGAAAGTGGTCTACGAGCAGTACTTC. Protein sequence: CSVTRQGKVVYEQYF. The V call is TRBV29-1, the J call TRBJ2-7; 8 nucleotides agree with TRBD1. Germline V gene lookup returns CDR1 SQVTM and CDR2 ANQGSEA. CDR3 length: 15 residues. After removal of 5 bases from V and 3 bases from J, the junction contained 12 bases not matched to a gene.

The chain has TRBV6-5 and TRBJ2-7; D may be TRBD2 (6 bases). The CDR3 contains 14 residues. CDR1 is MNHEY, CDR2 SVGAGI, per germline. V lost 4 bases to trimming and J lost 6 bases, with 16 bases between them. The CDR3 nucleotides read TGTGCCAGCAGTTCTCCCCGGGGGAGCTCCGAGCAGTACTTC. It specifies CASSSPRGSSEQYF.

The J gene is TRBJ1-1, the V gene TRBV5-1, with unresolved D. In germline, CDR1 is SGHRS, CDR2 YFSETQ. Trimming removed 0 bases from V and 6 bases from J, with 12 bases in between. The CDR3 covers 14 residues. The CDR3 DNA follows: TGCGCCAGCAGCTTGGGAGGAAGTAGTGCTGAAGCTTTCTTT. This codes for CASSLGGSSAEAFF.

The V gene is TRBV7-2, the J gene TRBJ1-6; a weak D match, TRBD1 (5 bases). Germline CDR1 is SGHTA and CDR2 is FQGNSA. Trimming shortened V by 5 bases and J by 5 bases, and 13 bases separated the two germline ends. The CDR3 spans 15 residues. The CDR3 DNA reads TGTGCCAGCAGCCCCACGGGACGGGATAATTCACCCCTCCACTTT. Translating gives CASSPTGRDNSPLHF.

This sequence joins TRBV24-1 and TRBJ2-2, with no clear D. Per germline, CDR1 KGHDR and CDR2 SFDVKD. CDR3 size: 16 residues. The V and J ends lost 3 bases and 0 bases respectively, with 10 bases between them. CDR3 protein: CATSDPLGSNTGELFF. The CDR3 bases are TGTGCCACCAGTGATCCCTTGGGGTCGAACACCGGGGAGCTGTTTTTT.